These 3 T cell receptor beta chains came from one sample sequenced in a study of control samples from healthy donors and cancer patients. Using immunoSEQ multiplex PCR, the repertoire was profiled, and TCRdb retains in-frame clones only, with some absent. The sample contains 84,000 or so clones, around 92% of which appear only once. Sequencing used blood. The receptors stem from a man aged 50 or older in good health.

This clone was seen only once. The genes are TRBV3-1 (or the pseudogene TRBV3-2) and TRBJ2-7; 7 bases match TRBD1. J lost 4 bases, V lost 0 bases, and 3 bases had no gene match. The length of the CDR3 is 14 residues. The germline CDR1 and CDR2 sequences are LGHDT and YNNKEL (reference sequence). As DNA, the CDR3 is TGTGCCAGCAGCCAAGATGGGGGACAGTACGAGCAGTACTTC. It codes for CASSQDGGQYEQYF.

V is TRBV19 and J is TRBJ1-1; D gene ambiguous. Germline loops: CDR1 LNHDA, CDR2 SQIVND (reference sequence). The V and J ends lost 6 bases and 5 bases respectively, with 10 bases between them. The CDR3 length is 12 residues. The CDR3 loop reads CASSGSLTEAFF. In DNA form, the CDR3 reads TGTGCCAGTAGCGGCAGCTTAACTGAAGCTTTCTTT.

This sequence joins TRBV7-8 and TRBJ2-3, with D maybe TRBD2 (6 bases). Deletions cut 1 base from V and 2 bases from J, with 13 bases between. This CDR3 spans 16 amino acids. The germline V gene encodes CDR1 SGHVS and CDR2 FQNEAQ. CDR3 amino acids: CASSLGYGGDTDTQYF. Here the CDR3 DNA reads TGTGCCAGCAGCTTAGGTTACGGGGGAGACACAGATACGCAGTATTTT.